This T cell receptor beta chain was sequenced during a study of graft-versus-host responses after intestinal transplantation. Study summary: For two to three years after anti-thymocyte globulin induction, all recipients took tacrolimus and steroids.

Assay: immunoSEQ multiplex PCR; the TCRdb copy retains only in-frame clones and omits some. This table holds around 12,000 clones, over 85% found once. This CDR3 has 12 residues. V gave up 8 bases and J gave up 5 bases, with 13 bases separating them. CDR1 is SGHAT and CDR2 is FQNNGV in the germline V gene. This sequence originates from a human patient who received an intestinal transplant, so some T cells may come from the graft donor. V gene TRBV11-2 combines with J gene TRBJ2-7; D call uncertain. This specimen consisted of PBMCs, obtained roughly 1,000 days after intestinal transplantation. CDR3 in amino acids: CASGRSLNEQYF. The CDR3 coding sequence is TGTGCCAGCGGGCGGTCCCTCAACGAGCAGTACTTC.